Below are 15 T cell receptor beta chains sequenced from a single sample in a study of blood T cell repertoires in COVID-19. The protocol was immunoSEQ multiplex PCR, while the TCRdb copy is restricted to in-frame clones and leaves out a portion. The sample records 100,000 to 150,000 clones, over 85% being singletons. Sequencing input: peripheral blood. These receptor sequences come from a man aged 60 to 75 with COVID-19, enrolled during active disease.

The V call is TRBV7-9, the J call TRBJ2-5, with 11 bases lining up with TRBD1. After removal of 5 bases from V and 4 bases from J, the junction contained 9 bases not matched to a gene. CDR1 and CDR2 from the germline V gene are SEHNR and FQNEAQ (reference sequence). CDR3 size: 16 residues. The CDR3 protein is CASSLPDRGPPETQYF. CDR3 DNA: TGTGCCAGCAGCCTTCCGGACAGGGGGCCCCCAGAGACCCAGTACTTC.

The rearrangement uses TRBV7-9 and TRBJ1-2, with unresolved D. Germline V gene sequence: CDR1 SEHNR, CDR2 FQNEAQ (reference sequence). The CDR3 spans 11 residues. The V end lost 7 bases, the J end lost 5 bases, and 8 bases lay between the germline ends. This CDR3 reads CASTGGYGYTF. The CDR3 DNA follows: TGTGCCAGCACCGGCGGGTATGGCTACACCTTC.

This sequence joins TRBV7-2 and TRBJ2-2, with 10 bases aligning to TRBD2. CDR3 length equals 15 residues. J gave up 1 base and V 7 bases, and 3 bases lay outside the gene matches. Germline CDR1 and CDR2: SGHTA and FQGNSA. The CDR3 DNA follows: TGTGCCAGCACCCGACTAGCGGGGAACACCGGGGAGCTGTTTTTT. It yields the protein CASTRLAGNTGELFF.

The CDR3 nucleotides read TGCGCCAGCAAAGGGGAGACGAGCGGGAGTACCGAGCAGTACTTC. Translated, it gives CASKGETSGSTEQYF. J is TRBJ2-7 and V is TRBV5-1, with TRBD2 matching 8 bases. J was trimmed by 6 bases and V by 6 bases; bases with no gene match: 14. This CDR3 comprises 15 residues. Looked up from germline, CDR1 is SGHRS and CDR2 is YFSETQ.

The chain combines TRBV5-1 with TRBJ2-1; D perhaps matches TRBD2 (5 bases). The CDR3 loop spans 14 amino acids. V gave up 2 bases and J gave up 9 bases, with 15 bases separating them. In germline, CDR1 is SGHRS, CDR2 YFSETQ. CDR3 nucleotides: TGCGCCAGCAGCTTTTCTGAAGGAGGCACTGAGCAGTTCTTC. Amino acids: CASSFSEGGTEQFF.

This clone was counted once. The CDR3 region is CASTLRRGDVGGYTF. Here the CDR3 DNA reads TGCGCCAGCACCTTACGGCGGGGCGATGTGGGTGGCTACACCTTC. The chain links TRBV5-1 to TRBJ1-2; maybe TRBD1 (5 bases). Germline CDR1 SGHRS, CDR2 YFSETQ. V lost 6 bases and J 7 bases, leaving 22 bases between the germline ends. The CDR3 covers 15 residues.

V gene TRBV28 combines with J gene TRBJ2-6, with D tentatively TRBD1 (6 bases). CDR3 length: 16 amino acids. Trimming removed 3 bases at V and 0 bases at J, with 9 bases between. Germline V gene data show CDR1 as MDHEN and CDR2 as SYDVKM. The CDR3, as DNA: TGTGCCAGCAGTTTTGGGGGCAGCTCTGGGGCCAACGTCCTGACTTTC. Amino acids: CASSFGGSSGANVLTF.

The chain carries TRBV7-3 and TRBJ2-3; D is ambiguous. The CDR3 is 14 residues long. Germline CDR1 reads SGHTA; CDR2 reads FQGTGA. Trimming left V 1 base short and J 3 bases short, with 8 bases between. CDR3 residues: CASSLNARTDTQYF. CDR3 nucleotides: TGTGCCAGCAGCTTAAACGCTAGAACAGATACGCAGTATTTT.

This clone came up once. The chain has TRBV28 and TRBJ1-1; TRBD1 might be the D (5 bases). Trimming stripped 3 bases from V and 0 bases from J, with 8 bases between. The length of the CDR3 is 14 residues. The V gene's germline CDR1 is MDHEN and CDR2 SYDVKM. The CDR3 loop reads CASSFQGLNTEAFF. For the CDR3, the DNA is TGTGCCAGCAGTTTTCAGGGCTTGAACACTGAAGCTTTCTTT.

The V and J genes are TRBV28 and TRBJ1-4, with 8 bases that match TRBD1. Unmatched junction bases numbered 6, after V lost 3 bases and J lost 6 bases. The germline V gene encodes CDR1 MDHEN and CDR2 SYDVKM. The CDR3 covers 15 residues. The CDR3 DNA is TGTGCCAGCAGTTTGCCGGGACAGGTGGATGAAAAACTGTTTTTT. Amino acid sequence: CASSLPGQVDEKLFF.

The V and J genes are TRBV7-2 and TRBJ2-7; TRBD2 is a possible D gene (5 bases). Germline CDR1 reads SGHTA; CDR2 reads FQGNSA. The CDR3 has 13 residues. Trimming took off 2 bases at V and 7 bases at J, with 12 bases between the two ends. For the CDR3, the DNA is TGTGCCAGCAGCTTATCATTCCGGGGAGAGCAGTACTTC. Its translation: CASSLSFRGEQYF.

The V gene is TRBV11-3, the J gene TRBJ2-2; 8 bases fit TRBD1. Germline values: CDR1 SGHNT, CDR2 YENEEA. This CDR3 spans 16 amino acids. V dropped 1 base and J dropped 9; count of bases not matched to a gene: 10. The DNA of the CDR3 is TGTGCCAGCAGCTTAGGGGGGGACAGGTCGGTTCGGGAGCTGTTTTTT. Protein sequence: CASSLGGDRSVRELFF.

This sequence joins TRBV11-3 and TRBJ2-1, with TRBD2 matching over 12 bases. V lost 4 bases to trimming and J lost 4 bases; unmatched junction nucleotides: 5. This CDR3 is 16 amino acids long. From germline, CDR1 is SGHNT and CDR2 YENEEA. CDR3 bases: TGTGCCAGCAGCTCAGGACTAGCGGGACCTTACAATGAGCAGTTCTTC. Its protein product is CASSSGLAGPYNEQFF.

The V and J genes are TRBV6-4 and TRBJ2-1; 11 nucleotides match TRBD2. The germline V gene encodes CDR1 MRHNA and CDR2 SNTAGT. The V and J ends lost 10 bases and 2 bases, in that order; junction bases with no gene match: 4. The length of the CDR3 is 14 residues. The CDR3 spells CAILSGRAYNEQFF. The CDR3 coding sequence is TGTGCCATCCTTAGCGGGAGGGCCTACAATGAGCAGTTCTTC.

By frequency in the sample, this clone is medium-sized (0.01 to 0.1%). The rearrangement joins TRBV7-3 to TRBJ2-7, with 8 bases lining up with TRBD1. This CDR3 is 16 amino acids long. V lost 4 bases, J lost 2 bases, and 10 bases stayed unmatched. Germline lookup yields CDR1 SGHTA and CDR2 FQGTGA. The CDR3 nucleotides are TGTGCCAGCAGCTATTTAGGAGACAGGGGACCCTACGAGCAGTACTTC. It is translated as CASSYLGDRGPYEQYF.